Following are 16 T cell receptor beta chains from one sample sequenced in a study of T cell repertoires in cytomegalovirus infection. These TCRs' antigens remain unknown. TCRdb called the reads again in MiXCR, with one record for every CDR3 protein. The sample shows approximately 1,000,000 distinct CDR3 sequences, roughly 30% of them seen only once. Specimen: cultured CD8+ T cells from PBMCs, collected from culture after CMV antigen stimulation. Receptors originate from a human donor in good health (CMV status not recorded). Some clones in this sample may be carry-over from other donors' samples.

The table lists this clonotype with a few counts. This chain uses TRBV27 with TRBJ2-7; D is possibly TRBD2 (6 bases). Germline loops: CDR1 MNHEY, CDR2 SMNVEV (reference sequence). V lost 5 bases and J lost 7, with 21 bases in between. The CDR3 totals 15 residues. The CDR3 sequence: CASSPGTPQRFEQYF. As DNA, the CDR3 is TGTGCCAGCAGTCCTGGGACTCCCCAGCGGTTTGAGCAGTACTTC.

This clonotype has more than one count but fewer than ten. The genes are TRBV28 and TRBJ2-1, with D maybe TRBD1 (6 bases). Trimming took 3 bases from V and 0 from J, leaving 18 bases between them. The CDR3 totals 18 residues. CDR1 is MDHEN, CDR2 SYDVKM, per germline. CDR3 DNA sequence: TGTGCCAGCAGTTTTTATGGACAGACTGATAGCTCCTACAATGAGCAGTTCTTC. Translated: CASSFYGQTDSSYNEQFF.

The genes are TRBV2 and TRBJ2-7; no firm D call. Trimming took 7 bases from V and 3 from J, leaving 19 bases between them. Per the germline V gene, CDR1 is SNHLY and CDR2 is FYNNEI. The CDR3 contains 15 residues. The CDR3 sequence is CASTFNPPTGYEQYF. In DNA, the CDR3 is TGTGCCAGCACCTTCAACCCCCCCACCGGCTACGAGCAGTACTTC.

This clonotype was seen more than once but under ten times. The chain carries TRBV2 and TRBJ1-5; D call uncertain. The V gene lost 5 bases and the J gene lost 6 bases, with 11 bases spanning the gap. Per germline, CDR1 SNHLY and CDR2 FYNNEI. This CDR3 is 13 amino acids long. CDR3 bases: TGTGCCAGCAGTTCGGCTGGCCGTCAGCCCCAGCATTTT. This gives the protein CASSSAGRQPQHF.

This clonotype was found many times. This chain uses TRBV7-2 with TRBJ2-1, with 8 bases fitting TRBD2. This CDR3 has 14 residues. V dropped 2 bases and J dropped 6; count of bases not matched to a gene: 3. Germline V lookup: CDR1 SGHTA, CDR2 FQGNSA. CDR3: CASSLIAGPNEQFF. DNA for the CDR3: TGTGCCAGCAGCTTAATAGCGGGACCCAATGAGCAGTTCTTC.

The V gene is TRBV20-1, the J gene TRBJ2-7, with 9 bases aligning to TRBD2. The length of the CDR3 is 16 residues. V shed 3 bases, J shed 2 bases, and the junction held 11 bases outside the gene matches. Germline V gene lookup returns CDR1 DFQATT and CDR2 SNEGSKA (reference sequence). The CDR3 nucleotides are TGCAGTGCTAGTATAGCGGGGGTTTGGGGGACCTACGAGCAGTACTTC. Translation: CSASIAGVWGTYEQYF.

J is TRBJ2-6 and V is TRBV6-5; D is undetermined. Trimming removed 1 base from V and 0 bases from J, with 4 bases in between. Germline V CDR1 and CDR2: MNHEY, SVGAGI. CDR3 length: 15 amino acids. The CDR3 loop reads CASSYFSSGANVLTF. CDR3 sequence (DNA): TGTGCCAGCAGTTACTTCAGCTCTGGGGCCAACGTCCTGACTTTC.

This clonotype was observed a single time. This chain connects TRBV7-8 to TRBJ2-2; D is possibly TRBD1 (6 bases). V was clipped by 3 bases and J by 7 bases, with 18 bases between them. This CDR3 region has 16 residues. Germline CDR1 reads SGHVS; CDR2 reads FQNEAQ. This CDR3 is CASSFTKTGRSGELFF. CDR3 nucleotide sequence: TGTGCCAGCAGCTTTACTAAGACAGGCCGGAGCGGGGAGCTGTTTTTT.

This clonotype showed up just a few times. The V call is TRBV12-3 or TRBV12-4, the J call TRBJ2-1, with D unclear. V was pared by 5 bases and J by 4 bases, with 9 bases between. The CDR3 runs 13 residues. CDR3 sequence reads: CASSPSQYNEQFF. The CDR3 nucleotides are TGTGCCAGCAGTCCTTCACAATACAATGAGCAGTTCTTC.

This clonotype was picked up a small number of times. The gene calls are TRBV7-6 and TRBJ2-7; 11 bases are shared with TRBD1. With 4 bases clipped from V and 0 bases from J, the junction kept 11 bases outside the gene matches. This CDR3 comprises 18 residues. In germline, CDR1 is SGHVS, CDR2 FNYEAQ. CDR3: CASSSYTDRGHFSYEQYF. The CDR3 nucleotides read TGTGCCAGCAGCTCCTATACGGACAGGGGGCACTTCTCCTACGAGCAGTACTTC.

The chain is built from TRBV12-5 and TRBJ1-1; D is perhaps TRBD1 (5 bases). Germline V gene data show CDR1 as LGHNT and CDR2 as FRNRAP. The CDR3 is 16 amino acids. The V end was cut by 3 bases, the J end by 4 bases, with 18 bases between. The CDR3 is CASGFSTVSDSTEAFF. Here the CDR3 DNA reads TGTGCTAGTGGTTTCTCGACAGTTTCAGATTCCACTGAAGCTTTCTTT. The full variable domain, in which reference TRBV12-5 and TRBJ1-1 provide the parts outside the CDR3, is DARVTQTPRHKVTEMGQEVTMRCQPILGHNTVFWYRQTMMQGLELLAYFRNRAPLDDSGMPKDRFSAEMPDATLATLKIQPSEPRDSAVYFCASGFSTVSDSTEAFFGQGTRLTVV.

The chain employs TRBV12-3 or TRBV12-4 and TRBJ2-1; D is possibly TRBD2 (6 bases). Trimming left V 5 bases short and J 6 bases short, with 14 bases between. This CDR3 has 14 residues. In nucleotides, the CDR3 is TGTGCCAGCAGTCCCCGGGACTGGCCCAATGAGCAGTTCTTC. Encoded protein: CASSPRDWPNEQFF.

J is TRBJ1-3 and V is TRBV7-6, with D hard to call. The CDR3 consists of 14 residues. The germline V gene encodes CDR1 SGHVS and CDR2 FNYEAQ. V lost 2 bases and J 0 bases, leaving 5 bases between the germline ends. For the CDR3, the DNA is TGTGCCAGCAGCTTACTGGTCTCTGGAAACACCATATATTTT. It is translated as CASSLLVSGNTIYF.

A remark on this clonotype: A much larger clone differs by one base, so this may be a read error. The J gene is TRBJ2-7, the V gene TRBV7-8; TRBD1 matches 8 bases. CDR3 length equals 16 residues. Germline CDR1 and CDR2: SGHVS and FQNEAQ. The CDR3 DNA sequence: TGTGCCAGCAGCTTAGACGGCTCAGGGGGCGCGTACGAGCAGTGCGTC. The encoded protein is CASSLDGSGGAYEQCV.

The V and J genes are TRBV4-1 and TRBJ2-3, with 7 positions matching TRBD1. The V segment lost 0 bases and the J segment 0 bases; nucleotides outside the gene matches: 6. The CDR3 covers 17 residues. Germline-derived CDR1 and CDR2 are MGHRA and YSYEKL. CDR3 sequence reads: CASSQEQGTSSTDTQYF. The CDR3 coding sequence is TGCGCCAGCAGCCAAGAACAGGGGACATCTAGCACAGATACGCAGTATTTT.

In this sample, this clonotype turned up a few times. This chain uses TRBV27 with TRBJ2-5; a weak D match, TRBD2 (6 bases). Trimming removed 3 bases from V and 2 bases from J, with 13 bases in between. The CDR3 is 15 residues long. The germline V gene encodes CDR1 MNHEY and CDR2 SMNVEV (reference sequence). This CDR3 is CASSFSGGLQETQYF. CDR3 DNA: TGTGCCAGCAGTTTTTCCGGGGGACTTCAAGAGACCCAGTACTTC.